The rows below give T cell receptor beta chains drawn from one sample of a study of human T cells and chemical hapten exposure. TCRdb recomputed calls from the RACE reads with MiXCR, one row per CDR3 protein. The sample has nearly 350,000 distinct CDR3 sequences, 6% to 8.5% seen once. The sample in question was whole blood, obtained in connection with sensitization to the hapten diphenylcyclopropenone (DPC). The source is a woman aged 18-29 years with alopecia areata. Some clones in this sample may be carry-over from other donors' samples. Both conserved end residues are part of each CDR3. The D gene is left open where the match is weak. Some rows mark clone size as missing; the rest say once, few, many or name a class of expanded clone.

j_call: TRBJ1-3
v_call: TRBV10-3
clone_size: -
d_call: -
cdr3_aa: CAIRSPPSGNTIYF
cdr3_nt: TGTGCCATCAGGTCTCCTCCATCTGGAAACACCATATATTTT

j_call: TRBJ1-1
v_call: TRBV6-2/TRBV6-3
clone_size: -
d_call: TRBD1
cdr3_aa: CASNGQDTEAFF
cdr3_nt: TGTGCCAGCAACGGACAGGACACTGAAGCTTTCTTT

j_call: TRBJ2-3
v_call: TRBV29-1
clone_size: many
d_call: -
cdr3_aa: CSVEDNDRTTDTQYF
cdr3_nt: TGCAGCGTTGAAGATAACGACAGGACCACAGATACGCAGTATTTT

j_call: TRBJ2-7
v_call: TRBV6-2/TRBV6-3
clone_size: -
d_call: -
cdr3_aa: CASSYRRPSYEQYF
cdr3_nt: TGTGCCAGCAGTTACCGCAGACCCTCCTACGAGCAGTACTTC

j_call: TRBJ2-3
v_call: TRBV20-1
clone_size: -
d_call: -
cdr3_aa: CSAPQRGNTDTQYF
cdr3_nt: TGCAGTGCTCCACAAAGGGGGAACACAGATACGCAGTATTTT

j_call: TRBJ1-1
v_call: TRBV9
clone_size: few
d_call: -
cdr3_aa: CASSSPAGWNTEAFF
cdr3_nt: TGTGCCAGCAGCTCCCCGGCAGGATGGAACACTGAAGCTTTCTTT

j_call: TRBJ2-5
v_call: TRBV6-5
clone_size: -
d_call: -
cdr3_aa: CASSRTAETQYF
cdr3_nt: TGTGCCAGCAGTCGGACAGCAGAGACCCAGTACTTC

j_call: TRBJ2-7
v_call: TRBV4-3
clone_size: many
d_call: TRBD1
cdr3_aa: CASSQETGSREQYF
cdr3_nt: TGCGCCAGCAGCCAGGAGACAGGGTCGCGCGAGCAGTACTTC

j_call: TRBJ1-1
v_call: TRBV29-1
clone_size: -
d_call: -
cdr3_aa: CSVGARGLTTEAFF
cdr3_nt: TGCAGCGTTGGTGCGAGGGGTCTGACCACTGAAGCTTTCTTT

j_call: TRBJ1-5
v_call: TRBV4-1
clone_size: many
d_call: TRBD1
cdr3_aa: CASSHKQGRSNQPQHF
cdr3_nt: TGCGCCAGCAGCCACAAACAGGGGAGGAGCAATCAGCCCCAGCATTTT

j_call: TRBJ1-6
v_call: TRBV14
clone_size: -
d_call: -
cdr3_aa: CASSQEGRLALHF
cdr3_nt: TGTGCCAGCAGCCAAGAAGGGCGTTTAGCCCTCCACTTT

j_call: TRBJ2-6
v_call: TRBV20-1
clone_size: -
d_call: -
cdr3_aa: CSARFNSGANVLTF
cdr3_nt: TGCAGTGCTAGGTTTAACTCTGGGGCCAACGTCCTGACTTTC

j_call: TRBJ2-1
v_call: TRBV6-6
clone_size: few
d_call: TRBD2
cdr3_aa: CASSGAGGSYNEQFF
cdr3_nt: TGTGCCAGCAGTGGAGCGGGGGGCTCCTACAATGAGCAGTTCTTC

j_call: TRBJ2-3
v_call: TRBV14
clone_size: -
d_call: -
cdr3_aa: CASSHGIRSDTQYF
cdr3_nt: TGTGCCAGCAGCCACGGCATCCGTTCGGATACGCAGTATTTT

j_call: TRBJ2-1
v_call: TRBV12-3/TRBV12-4
clone_size: many
d_call: -
cdr3_aa: CASSFNNEQFF
cdr3_nt: TGTGCCAGCAGTTTTAACAATGAGCAGTTCTTC

j_call: TRBJ2-1
v_call: TRBV29-1
clone_size: many
d_call: -
cdr3_aa: CSSRVGGEQFF
cdr3_nt: TGCAGCTCCCGGGTAGGGGGGGAGCAGTTCTTC

j_call: TRBJ2-7
v_call: TRBV5-1
clone_size: -
d_call: -
cdr3_aa: CASSPAPGEQYF
cdr3_nt: TGCGCCAGCAGTCCCGCGCCGGGGGAGCAGTACTTC

j_call: TRBJ1-1
v_call: TRBV27
clone_size: many
d_call: -
cdr3_aa: CASPPGGRHTEAFF
cdr3_nt: TGTGCCAGCCCGCCGGGCGGGCGACACACTGAAGCTTTCTTT

j_call: TRBJ1-4
v_call: TRBV6-6
clone_size: few
d_call: TRBD1
cdr3_aa: CASSYPARTGEEKLFF
cdr3_nt: TGTGCCAGCAGTTATCCAGCAAGGACAGGGGAAGAAAAACTGTTTTTT

j_call: TRBJ1-2
v_call: TRBV6-5
clone_size: -
d_call: TRBD1
cdr3_aa: CASSIDRGYGYTF
cdr3_nt: TGTGCCAGCAGTATCGACAGGGGCTATGGCTACACCTTC

j_call: TRBJ2-1
v_call: TRBV4-3
clone_size: -
d_call: -
cdr3_aa: CASSQDREDEQFF
cdr3_nt: TGCGCCAGCAGCCAAGATAGGGAAGATGAGCAGTTCTTC

j_call: TRBJ2-2
v_call: TRBV29-1
clone_size: many
d_call: -
cdr3_aa: CSVDSDRNTGELFF
cdr3_nt: TGCAGCGTTGACTCGGACAGAAACACCGGGGAGCTGTTTTTT

j_call: TRBJ1-1
v_call: TRBV18
clone_size: few
d_call: -
cdr3_aa: CASSPSQLNTEAFF
cdr3_nt: TGTGCCAGCTCACCGTCACAGCTGAACACTGAAGCTTTCTTT

j_call: TRBJ2-2
v_call: TRBV12-3/TRBV12-4
clone_size: few
d_call: -
cdr3_aa: CASSLGPDGELFF
cdr3_nt: TGTGCCAGCAGTTTGGGACCGGACGGGGAGCTGTTTTTT

j_call: TRBJ1-2
v_call: TRBV29-1
clone_size: -
d_call: -
cdr3_aa: CSVGGRRSGYTF
cdr3_nt: TGCAGCGTCGGCGGGAGGCGGAGCGGCTACACCTTC

j_call: TRBJ2-6
v_call: TRBV29-1
clone_size: few
d_call: TRBD1
cdr3_aa: CSVEEGGSISGANVLTF
cdr3_nt: TGCAGCGTTGAAGAAGGGGGCAGCATCTCTGGGGCCAACGTCCTGACTTTC

j_call: TRBJ2-3
v_call: TRBV7-2
clone_size: -
d_call: -
cdr3_aa: CASSLGQRDTQYF
cdr3_nt: TGTGCCAGCAGCTTGGGTCAAAGGGATACGCAGTATTTT

j_call: TRBJ2-5
v_call: TRBV6-2/TRBV6-3
clone_size: few
d_call: -
cdr3_aa: CASREIHGGWKETQYF
cdr3_nt: TGTGCCAGCAGAGAGATTCACGGGGGTTGGAAAGAGACCCAGTACTTC

j_call: TRBJ1-2
v_call: TRBV2
clone_size: few
d_call: TRBD1
cdr3_aa: CASSVGAGGDYGYTF
cdr3_nt: TGTGCCAGCAGTGTTGGGGCAGGGGGGGACTATGGCTACACCTTC

j_call: TRBJ2-7
v_call: TRBV20-1
clone_size: many
d_call: -
cdr3_aa: CSASGLADPYEQYF
cdr3_nt: TGCAGTGCTAGTGGGTTAGCGGATCCCTACGAGCAGTACTTC

j_call: TRBJ1-2
v_call: TRBV20-1
clone_size: -
d_call: TRBD1
cdr3_aa: CSARDPQGGRDGYTF
cdr3_nt: TGCAGTGCTAGAGATCCTCAGGGGGGAAGGGATGGCTACACCTTC

j_call: TRBJ2-6
v_call: TRBV24-1
clone_size: few
d_call: TRBD1
cdr3_aa: CATGWDRGSSGANVLTF
cdr3_nt: TGTGCCACCGGTTGGGACAGGGGTAGCTCTGGGGCCAACGTCCTGACTTTC

j_call: TRBJ1-2
v_call: TRBV2
clone_size: many
d_call: -
cdr3_aa: CASSETVYGYTF
cdr3_nt: TGTGCCAGCAGTGAGACAGTCTATGGCTACACCTTC

j_call: TRBJ2-7
v_call: TRBV2
clone_size: many
d_call: TRBD1
cdr3_aa: CASEYRQGTVRFYEQYF
cdr3_nt: TGTGCCAGCGAGTACCGACAGGGGACCGTCCGTTTCTACGAGCAGTACTTC

j_call: TRBJ2-5
v_call: TRBV5-1
clone_size: few
d_call: -
cdr3_aa: CASRPDQETQYF
cdr3_nt: TGCGCCAGCAGACCAGACCAAGAGACCCAGTACTTC

j_call: TRBJ1-1
v_call: TRBV12-3/TRBV12-4
clone_size: -
d_call: -
cdr3_aa: CASSRSAEAFF
cdr3_nt: TGTGCCAGCAGTAGGAGCGCTGAAGCTTTCTTT

j_call: TRBJ2-3
v_call: TRBV6-5
clone_size: few
d_call: -
cdr3_aa: CASSYSPAATLDTQYF
cdr3_nt: TGTGCCAGCAGTTACTCCCCGGCCGCGACGTTGGATACGCAGTATTTT

j_call: TRBJ1-1
v_call: TRBV7-9
clone_size: -
d_call: TRBD1
cdr3_aa: CASSQGQSYTEAFF
cdr3_nt: TGTGCCAGCAGCCAGGGACAGTCCTACACTGAAGCTTTCTTT

j_call: TRBJ1-4
v_call: TRBV18
clone_size: many
d_call: -
cdr3_aa: CASSPVVSKEEKLFF
cdr3_nt: TGTGCCAGCTCACCAGTAGTGTCCAAAGAGGAAAAACTGTTTTTT

j_call: TRBJ2-2
v_call: TRBV6-2/TRBV6-3
clone_size: many
d_call: -
cdr3_aa: CASSYSKAGSNTGELFF
cdr3_nt: TGTGCCAGCAGTTACTCAAAAGCGGGCTCGAACACCGGGGAGCTGTTTTTT

j_call: TRBJ1-2
v_call: TRBV5-4
clone_size: few
d_call: TRBD1
cdr3_aa: CASSSRTGGDLNGYTF
cdr3_nt: TGTGCCAGCAGCTCCCGGACAGGGGGCGATCTGAATGGCTACACCTTC

j_call: TRBJ1-2
v_call: TRBV10-3
clone_size: -
d_call: -
cdr3_aa: CAISENIRDYGYTF
cdr3_nt: TGTGCCATCAGTGAGAACATTCGCGATTATGGCTACACCTTC